Presented here are 14 T cell receptor beta chains from one specimen sequenced in a study of T-cell memory formation after mild COVID-19. TCRdb recomputed calls from the 5' RACE reads with MiXCR, one row per CDR3 protein. The table lists hundreds of thousands of distinct CDR3 sequences, 16% of them singletons. Sequencing was done on a sample of PBMCs or a T cell subset sorted from them (not recorded which). The receptors here all came from a man aged 18 to 29 who had mild COVID-19 (a few samples of this study predate the infection). Cell type and time point are not known.

The V gene is TRBV6-5, the J gene TRBJ1-1; the match to TRBD1 covers 9 bases. The CDR3 consists of 15 residues. Germline CDR1 reads MNHEY; CDR2 reads SVGAGI. Germline trimming cut 4 bases from V and 4 bases from J; bases unmatched to any gene: 7. CDR3 sequence reads: CASSSRVTGGTEAFF. DNA of the CDR3: TGTGCCAGCAGTTCCCGGGTGACAGGGGGCACTGAAGCTTTCTTT.

This clonotype was found many times. The chain recombines TRBV12-3 or TRBV12-4 with TRBJ2-3, with 9 bases that match TRBD1. J gave up 1 base and V 5 bases, and 4 bases lay outside the gene matches. The CDR3 is made up of 15 amino acids. This CDR3 reads CASSPGQGGTDTQYF. The CDR3 DNA sequence: TGTGCCAGCAGTCCGGGACAGGGAGGCACAGATACGCAGTATTTT.

This chain uses TRBV11-2 with TRBJ1-6; D is uncertain. V shed 3 bases and J shed 7 bases, with 7 bases lying between them. The CDR3 length is 13 residues. Per germline, CDR1 SGHAT and CDR2 FQNNGV. As DNA, the CDR3 is TGTGCCAGCAGCTTTGGTTGGAATTCACCCCTCCACTTT. As protein: CASSFGWNSPLHF.

The chain is built from TRBV18 and TRBJ2-4; D is unclear. This CDR3 contains 18 residues. Trimming pared 1 base from V and 0 bases from J, leaving 16 bases between. Germline-derived CDR1 and CDR2 are KGHSH and LQKENI. The CDR3 here is CASSPLAPGALAKNIQYF. CDR3 DNA sequence: TGTGCCAGCTCACCACTGGCGCCAGGAGCACTAGCCAAAAACATTCAGTACTTC.

The chain recombines TRBV5-1 with TRBJ2-7; D not resolved. Looked up from germline, CDR1 is SGHRS and CDR2 is YFSETQ. Trimming took off 1 base at V and 2 bases at J, with 7 bases between the two ends. CDR3 length equals 13 residues. In DNA, the CDR3 is TGCGCCAGCAGCTTGCAGGAGCCCTACGAGCAGTACGTC. It yields the protein CASSLQEPYEQYV.

This clonotype was seen more than once but under ten times. The V gene is TRBV5-1, the J gene TRBJ2-3; D is uncertain. Trimming removed 8 bases from V and 0 bases from J, with 16 bases in between. Looked up from germline, CDR1 is SGHRS and CDR2 is YFSETQ. CDR3 length: 15 residues. The CDR3 is CASFWGGTSTDTQYF. CDR3 coding DNA: TGCGCCAGTTTCTGGGGTGGAACTAGCACAGATACGCAGTATTTT.

The chain combines TRBV29-1 with TRBJ2-7; no clear D gene. V was shortened by 5 bases and J by 0 bases, with 11 bases between the two germline ends. This CDR3 is built from 13 residues. Germline lookup yields CDR1 SQVTM and CDR2 ANQGSEA. CDR3 sequence: CSVSPPGSYEQYF. The DNA for the CDR3 is TGCAGCGTTTCGCCCCCCGGCTCCTACGAGCAGTACTTC.

The genes are TRBV20-1 and TRBJ2-7, with 11 bases matching TRBD1. The CDR3 totals 17 residues. CDR1 DFQATT and CDR2 SNEGSKA come from the germline V gene (reference sequence). V lost 2 bases to trimming and J lost 1 base; unmatched junction nucleotides: 10. Here the CDR3 reads CSARLGTGGVRSYEQYF. In DNA, the CDR3 is TGCAGTGCTAGACTCGGGACAGGGGGTGTTAGGTCCTACGAGCAGTACTTC.

The genes are TRBV6-4 and TRBJ2-3, with D unclear. The DNA matches TRBJ1-5 better at its end, which makes the J call doubtful. This CDR3 has 14 residues. CDR1 MRHNA and CDR2 SNTAGT come from the germline V gene. The CDR3 DNA is TGTGCCAGCAGTGACTCGAATACACCCGATACGCAGCATTTT. Amino acid sequence: CASSDSNTPDTQHF.

This clonotype was detected once. The CDR3 region is CASSLRQDRVEAFF. The CDR3 region has the DNA TGTGCCAGCAGCCTAAGACAGGACAGGGTTGAAGCTTTCTTT. The chain uses TRBV4-2 and TRBJ1-1; 8 positions agree with TRBD1. The CDR3 runs to 14 residues. After removal of 4 bases from V and 7 bases from J, the junction contained 8 bases not matched to a gene. Germline values: CDR1 LGHNA, CDR2 YNFKEQ.

The gene calls are TRBV5-1 and TRBJ2-3; tentatively, D is TRBD2 (6 bases). The length of the CDR3 is 14 residues. The germline V gene has CDR1 SGHRS and CDR2 YFSETQ. Between the trimmed V and J ends, which lost 6 bases and 10 bases, there was a span of 21 bases. Written as DNA, the CDR3 is TGCGCCAGCAAATCGGGACTCCTATGGGGAGCGCAGTATTTT. Translated, it gives CASKSGLLWGAQYF. Using reference TRBV5-1 and TRBJ2-3 for the parts outside the CDR3, the full variable domain is KAGVTQTPRYLIKTRGQQVTLSCSPISGHRSVSWYQQTPGQGLQFLFEYFSETQRNKGNFPGRFSGRQFSNSRSEMNVSTLELGDSALYLCASKSGLLWGAQYFGPGTRLTVL.

This clonotype was detected only a few times. J is TRBJ1-1 and V is TRBV7-9; 10 bases line up with TRBD1. The ends lost 4 bases at V and 4 bases at J; junction bases unmatched: 6. This CDR3 comprises 15 residues. CDR1 and CDR2 from the germline V gene are SEHNR and FQNEAQ (reference sequence). CDR3 in amino acids: CASSSEDRGLTEAFF. The CDR3, as DNA: TGTGCCAGCAGCTCCGAAGACAGGGGGCTCACTGAAGCTTTCTTT.

This clonotype was counted at least ten times. The chain has TRBV7-2 and TRBJ2-7; 12 bases match TRBD2. The length of the CDR3 is 15 residues. Germline V lookup: CDR1 SGHTA, CDR2 FQGNSA. With 5 bases clipped from V and 2 bases from J, the junction kept 4 bases outside the gene matches. The DNA for the CDR3 is TGTGCCAGCAGCCAGACTAGCGGGGGCCCCTACGAGCAGTACGTC. Translated, it gives CASSQTSGGPYEQYV.

This clonotype was seen more than once but under ten times. DNA of the CDR3: TGCAGCGTTGTCCCCTACTGGGGACACCTCTCCTACGAGCAGTACGTC. Protein: CSVVPYWGHLSYEQYV. V gene TRBV29-1 combines with J gene TRBJ2-7, with D perhaps TRBD1 (6 bases). V lost 4 bases and J lost 0, with 19 bases in between. The germline gives CDR1 SQVTM, CDR2 ANQGSEA. The CDR3 sequence is 16 residues long.